Listed below are T cell receptor beta chains from one sample, sequenced in a study of blood T cell repertoires in COVID-19. Clones were sequenced by immunoSEQ multiplex PCR, and TCRdb holds only the in-frame ones, with some missing. The table has some 260,000 clones, around 90% seen once; the top ten hold about 6.9%. Specimen: PBMCs or T cells enriched from blood (not recorded which). The receptors here all came from a woman aged 25 to 39 with acute COVID-19. Each CDR3 is given with its conserved first and last residue. Each record gives: J gene, clone size, D gene, V gene, CDR3 DNA, CDR3 protein. D genes are given only for firm matches. Clone size is stated in some rows and not others, as once, few, many or a class when expanded.

TRBJ2-1	.	.	TRBV7-9	TGTGCCAGCAGCTACACCCTCCCCAACGGGGGATTATACAATGAGCAGTTCTTC	CASSYTLPNGGLYNEQFF
TRBJ2-5	.	.	TRBV5-8	TGTGCCAGCAGCTTGGTGGCCCACCCGTCTGTCCAGTACTTC	CASSLVAHPSVQYF
TRBJ1-6	few	.	TRBV7-9	TGTGCCAGCAGCCGCGGGAATTCACCCCTCCACTTT	CASSRGNSPLHF
TRBJ1-3	.	TRBD1	TRBV29-1	TGCAGCGCCACTCGGACAGGGAGCTCTGGAAACACCATATATTTT	CSATRTGSSGNTIYF
TRBJ1-2	.	TRBD1	TRBV19	TGTGCCAGTAGTATCTCGGGACAGGGAGATGGCTACACCTTC	CASSISGQGDGYTF
TRBJ1-2	.	.	TRBV28	TGTGCCAGCAGTATCGCAATGCGGGGGCTCAATGGCTACACCTTC	CASSIAMRGLNGYTF
TRBJ1-4	.	.	TRBV5-1	TGCGCCAGCAGGCCCGGGTCCAGTAATGAAAAACTGTTTTTT	CASRPGSSNEKLFF
TRBJ1-2	.	.	TRBV12-3/TRBV12-4	TGTGCCAGCACCTTGGAGCCAACGGGAGGCTACACCTTC	CASTLEPTGGYTF
TRBJ2-1	.	TRBD2	TRBV29-1	TGCAGCGTTCAGGGAGGGTCCTACAATGAGCAGTTCTTC	CSVQGGSYNEQFF
TRBJ2-7	.	TRBD1	TRBV5-1	TGCGCCAGCAGTCGGGGACAGGGAGCGAACGAGCAGTACTTC	CASSRGQGANEQYF
TRBJ1-1	.	.	TRBV2	TGTGCCAGCAGTGAAGGCCGTCTCGATGAGGCTTTCTTT	CASSEGRLDEAFF
TRBJ1-2	.	TRBD1	TRBV9	TGTGCCAGCAGCGCGGGACAGGGGGTAAACTATGGCTACACCTTC	CASSAGQGVNYGYTF
TRBJ1-3	many	.	TRBV19	TGTGCCAGTACGAGGGGGGGCTTGGGCGGAAACACCATATATTTT	CASTRGGLGGNTIYF
TRBJ1-2	.	TRBD1	TRBV2	TGTGCCAGCACCACAGGGGGTCCTAACTATGGCTACACCTTC	CASTTGGPNYGYTF
TRBJ2-7	.	TRBD1	TRBV11-3	TGTGCCAGCAGCCCCGGACAGGGTATCAACGAGCAGTACTTC	CASSPGQGINEQYF
TRBJ2-7	.	TRBD2	TRBV29-1	TGCAGCGTTGGGACTAGCGGGGCCTACGAGCAGTACTTC	CSVGTSGAYEQYF
TRBJ1-4	.	TRBD1	TRBV5-8	TGTGCCAGCGGTACAGGGGCAACTAATGAAAAACTGTTTTTT	CASGTGATNEKLFF